The clone carrying this TCR beta chain appeared many times. Its specificity is not known. CDR1 is SGHVS, CDR2 FQNEAQ, per germline. The V gene lost 5 bases and the J gene lost 0 bases, with 10 bases spanning the gap. This CDR3 has 15 residues. These data belong to a study of human T cells and chemical hapten exposure. Overall study findings and caveats: Alopecia in all donors means immunity may differ from healthy individuals.

Time point specified: patch test 1, 2 weeks after DPC sensitization. As to treatment: therapeutic diphenylcyclopropenone sensitization with weekly scalp DPC. TCRdb fed the RACE reads into MiXCR, producing one record per CDR3 protein. Among approximately 350,000 distinct CDR3 sequences, roughly 6.9% were seen once, and the ten largest hold about 8%. The TCR comes from a woman between 18 and 30 years old with alopecia areata. Some clones in this sample may be carry-over from other donors' samples. The sequences come from whole blood, collected in connection with sensitization to the hapten diphenylcyclopropenone (DPC). This chain connects TRBV7-8 to TRBJ2-2; D is ambiguous. CDR3 residues: CASSATSPNTGELFF. The CDR3 nucleotides are TGTGCCAGCAGCGCCACTTCCCCGAACACCGGGGAGCTGTTTTTT.